Shown below are 25 T cell receptor beta chains from a single sample sequenced in a study of cytomegalovirus exposure and HLA in healthy donors. Profiling relied on immunoSEQ multiplex PCR, and the TCRdb table lists in-frame clones only, not all of them. This sample yields 150,000 to 180,000 clones, of which 75% to 90% are seen a single time; under 25% belongs to the top ten. The sample was PBMCs. All receptors derive from a young man in good health and CMV-seropositive.

In nucleotides, the CDR3 is TGTGCCAGCAGCCAATGGACAGGGAGGGGGACTGAAGCTTTCTTT. This codes for CASSQWTGRGTEAFF. V and J are TRBV4-2 and TRBJ1-1; TRBD1 matches at 8 bases. Losses at the gene ends were 2 bases for V and 5 bases for J; bases not matched to a gene: 7. CDR3 length: 15 residues. Germline loops: CDR1 LGHNA, CDR2 YNFKEQ.

The chain links TRBV7-3 to TRBJ2-2; TRBD1 is a possible D gene (6 bases). Germline CDR1 is SGHTA and CDR2 is FQGTGA. There are 17 residues in the CDR3. V lost 5 bases to trimming and J lost 1 base, with 17 bases between them. CDR3: CASSPTGGRVNTGELFF. CDR3 coding DNA: TGTGCCAGCAGCCCAACTGGGGGCCGGGTGAACACCGGGGAGCTGTTTTTT.

The genes are TRBV10-3 and TRBJ2-3, with 10 bases lining up with TRBD2. Per the germline V gene, CDR1 is ENHRY and CDR2 is SYGVKD. The CDR3 runs to 16 residues. V gave up 5 bases and J gave up 3 bases; unmatched junction bases: 8. CDR3 sequence: CAISPTSGVGTDTQYF. For the CDR3, the DNA is TGTGCCATCAGTCCTACTAGCGGGGTTGGAACAGATACGCAGTATTTT.

This chain uses TRBV5-4 with TRBJ1-5; possible D gene TRBD1, 5 bases. Trimming cost V 4 bases and J 7 bases, with 12 bases left between them. This CDR3 has 13 residues. Per the germline V gene, CDR1 is SGHNT and CDR2 is YYREEE (reference sequence). In DNA form, the CDR3 reads TGTGCCAGCAGCCAGGCATCAGGGCAGCCCCAGCATTTT. As protein: CASSQASGQPQHF.

The chain joins TRBV9 to TRBJ2-1; 11 bases align to TRBD2. The CDR3 runs 15 residues. Looked up from germline, CDR1 is SGDLS and CDR2 is YYNGEE. V dropped 3 bases and J dropped 5; count of bases not matched to a gene: 4. CDR3 in amino acids: CASSGTSGSDNEQFF. CDR3 bases: TGTGCCAGCAGCGGAACTAGCGGGAGTGACAATGAGCAGTTCTTC.

This chain uses TRBV18 with TRBJ1-1, with D unclear. CDR1 KGHSH and CDR2 LQKENI come from the germline V gene. The length of the CDR3 is 13 residues. Trimming removed 6 bases at V and 4 bases at J, with 12 bases between. CDR3 bases: TGTGCCAGCTCGCGGGCCGAGGGCACTGAAGCTTTCTTT. This sequence encodes CASSRAEGTEAFF.

The genes are TRBV19 and TRBJ2-1; 7 positions match TRBD2. There are 16 residues in the CDR3. Germline V CDR1 and CDR2: LNHDA, SQIVND (reference sequence). V lost 5 bases and J lost 0; bases outside the gene matches: 7. CDR3 coding DNA: TGTGCCAGTAGTCCTCGCGCTAGCGGCTCCTACAATGAGCAGTTCTTC. Amino acid sequence: CASSPRASGSYNEQFF.

V is TRBV6-1 and J is TRBJ1-5; 7 bases line up with TRBD1. The CDR3 is made up of 14 amino acids. Losses at the gene ends were 2 bases for V and 6 bases for J; bases not matched to a gene: 4. Germline V gene sequence: CDR1 MNHNS, CDR2 SASEGT. In DNA, the CDR3 is TGTGCCAGCAGTGAAAAGACAGGGATTCAGCCCCAGCATTTT. Amino acid sequence: CASSEKTGIQPQHF.

As DNA, the CDR3 is TGCGCCAGCAGCTTGCCAGGGCCCACAGATACGCAGTATTTT. This sequence encodes CASSLPGPTDTQYF. The chain links TRBV5-1 to TRBJ2-3; TRBD1 is a possible D gene (5 bases). CDR1 is SGHRS and CDR2 is YFSETQ in the germline V gene. The CDR3 is made up of 14 amino acids. Trimming cost V 1 base and J 2 bases, with 8 bases left between them.

V usage is TRBV5-1 and J usage is TRBJ2-1; 14 bases agree with TRBD2. In germline, CDR1 is SGHRS, CDR2 YFSETQ. The length of the CDR3 is 16 residues. V lost 4 bases to trimming and J lost 7 bases; unmatched junction nucleotides: 7. The chain's CDR3 is CASSPPGLAGVNEQFF. For the CDR3, the DNA is TGCGCCAGCAGCCCCCCGGGACTAGCGGGAGTGAATGAGCAGTTCTTC.

This clone showed up just once. This chain joins TRBV14 and TRBJ1-2, with D possibly matching TRBD1 (6 bases). The CDR3 is made up of 16 amino acids. V lost 4 bases, J lost 1 base, and 16 bases lay in between. The V gene's germline CDR1 is SGHDN and CDR2 FVKESK. CDR3 amino acids: CASSLFGGSINYGYTF. In DNA form, the CDR3 reads TGTGCCAGCAGCCTTTTTGGGGGCAGCATTAACTATGGCTACACCTTC.

At least ten counts were recorded for this clone. The chain combines TRBV5-5 with TRBJ1-2; 7 bases match TRBD1. Trimming cost V 0 bases and J 6 bases; bases outside gene matches: 11. The CDR3 totals 16 residues. Germline CDR1 reads SGHKS; CDR2 reads YYEKEE (reference sequence). Here the CDR3 DNA reads TGTGCCAGCAGCTTGGGAGTCGGGACAGACATCAATGGCTACACCTTC. It codes for CASSLGVGTDINGYTF.

The rearrangement joins TRBV25-1 to TRBJ2-3, with 9 positions matching TRBD1. Per germline, CDR1 MGHDK and CDR2 SYGVNS. V was pared by 3 bases and J by 5 bases, with 9 bases of the junction left unmatched. The CDR3 runs to 16 residues. CDR3 region: CASSELGDRVRDTQYF. The CDR3 DNA is TGTGCCAGCAGTGAGTTAGGGGACAGGGTCAGAGATACGCAGTATTTT.

The V and J genes are TRBV7-2 and TRBJ2-2, with TRBD2 matching 11 bases. The germline gives CDR1 SGHTA, CDR2 FQGNSA. This CDR3 has 17 residues. V was clipped by 2 bases and J by 5 bases; unmatched bases: 7. CDR3 loop: CASSLPRTSGPTGELFF. CDR3 in DNA: TGTGCCAGCAGCTTACCTCGGACTAGCGGGCCTACCGGGGAGCTGTTTTTT.

V usage is TRBV5-1 and J usage is TRBJ2-7; D might be TRBD2 (5 bases). Germline CDR1 and CDR2: SGHRS and YFSETQ. There are 14 residues in the CDR3. The germline V and J ends were trimmed by 5 bases and 2 bases, with 14 bases remaining between them. CDR3 nucleotides: TGCGCCAGCAGGCCCCGCGGCGGGCCCTACGAGCAGTACTTC. Translation: CASRPRGGPYEQYF.

The chain employs TRBV6-5 and TRBJ1-2; weak D call: TRBD1 (5 bases). V lost 6 bases and J lost 6, with 14 bases in between. The length of the CDR3 is 13 residues. Germline CDR1 and CDR2: MNHEY and SVGAGI. The DNA of the CDR3 is TGTGCCAGCAGCTTGTCAGGGAGGGATGGCTACACCTTC. It is translated as CASSLSGRDGYTF.

The chain uses TRBV10-2 and TRBJ1-4; 8 bases agree with TRBD1. This CDR3 has 15 residues. CDR1 and CDR2 from the germline V gene are WSHSY and SAAADI. V was pared by 6 bases and J by 7 bases, with 10 bases of the junction left unmatched. CDR3 loop: CASRMGTGGLEKLFF. Written as DNA, the CDR3 is TGCGCCAGCAGGATGGGAACAGGGGGTCTTGAAAAACTGTTTTTT.

V is TRBV6-1 and J is TRBJ2-3; D possibly corresponds to TRBD2 (6 bases). Germline CDR1 MNHNS, CDR2 SASEGT. The CDR3 sequence is 14 residues long. Trimming shortened V by 3 bases and J by 2 bases, and 9 bases separated the two germline ends. CDR3 in DNA: TGTGCCAGCAGTGATCTAGCGACCACAGATACGCAGTATTTT. Translation gives CASSDLATTDTQYF.

The chain recombines TRBV5-6 with TRBJ2-7; TRBD1 aligns across 9 bases. CDR1 is SGHDT and CDR2 is YYEEEE in the germline V gene. The length of the CDR3 is 15 residues. J lost 7 bases, V lost 0 bases, and 8 bases had no gene match. The CDR3 loop is CASSLVDRGASEQYF. CDR3 sequence (DNA): TGTGCCAGCAGCTTGGTAGACAGGGGGGCTTCGGAGCAGTACTTC.

This clone showed up just once. The V gene is TRBV9, the J gene TRBJ2-1; the D is unclear. The CDR3 is 15 residues long. Trimming shortened V by 4 bases and J by 1 base, and 12 bases separated the two germline ends. Germline CDR1 is SGDLS and CDR2 is YYNGEE. In DNA, the CDR3 is TGTGCCAGCAGCCCTCCCCCGGGTTCCTACAATGAGCAGTTCTTC. Translation: CASSPPPGSYNEQFF.

V is TRBV11-2 and J is TRBJ2-3; a weak D match, TRBD2 (6 bases). The germline CDR1 and CDR2 sequences are SGHAT and FQNNGV. CDR3 length equals 15 residues. Trimming stripped 5 bases from V and 2 bases from J, with 14 bases between. CDR3 bases: TGTGCCAGCAGCCGTCTCGGGGGATCCACAGATACGCAGTATTTT. As protein: CASSRLGGSTDTQYF.

The sample holds one count of this clone. The V call is TRBV7-9, the J call TRBJ1-2; 9 nucleotides agree with TRBD1. V gave up 5 bases and J gave up 4 bases; unmatched junction bases: 5. Germline CDR1 is SEHNR and CDR2 is FQNEAQ (reference sequence). The length of the CDR3 is 14 residues. The CDR3, as DNA: TGTGCCAGCAGCCCCAACAGGGGGCTCTATGGCTACACCTTC. Translated, it gives CASSPNRGLYGYTF.

This rearrangement joins TRBV5-1 to TRBJ1-1, with no clear D. V lost 4 bases, J lost 4 bases, and 5 bases lay in between. The CDR3 loop spans 11 amino acids. From germline, CDR1 is SGHRS and CDR2 YFSETQ. The CDR3 is CASSQITEAFF. The CDR3 DNA reads TGCGCCAGCAGCCAAATCACTGAAGCTTTCTTT.

The chain has TRBV9 and TRBJ2-3; 10 nucleotides line up with TRBD2. The CDR3 is made up of 18 amino acids. After removal of 0 bases from V and 2 bases from J, the junction contained 9 bases not matched to a gene. CDR1 is SGDLS and CDR2 is YYNGEE in the germline V gene. Written as DNA, the CDR3 is TGTGCCAGCAGCGTAGATCTAGCGGGGGCCCCTTTCACAGATACGCAGTATTTT. It is translated as CASSVDLAGAPFTDTQYF.

The chain uses TRBV18 and TRBJ1-2; a possible D gene is TRBD1 (5 bases). The germline V and J ends were trimmed by 3 bases and 6 bases, with 11 bases remaining between them. The CDR3 length is 13 residues. Germline CDR1 reads KGHSH; CDR2 reads LQKENI. This CDR3 is CASSPRSGDGYTF. DNA of the CDR3: TGTGCCAGCTCACCCCGCTCGGGGGATGGCTACACCTTC. Using reference TRBV18 and TRBJ1-2 for the parts outside the CDR3, the full variable domain is NAGVMQNPRHLVRRRGQEARLRCSPMKGHSHVYWYRQLPEEGLKFMVYLQKENIIDESGMPKERFSAEFPKEGPSILRIQQVVRGDSAAYFCASSPRSGDGYTFGSGTRLTVV.